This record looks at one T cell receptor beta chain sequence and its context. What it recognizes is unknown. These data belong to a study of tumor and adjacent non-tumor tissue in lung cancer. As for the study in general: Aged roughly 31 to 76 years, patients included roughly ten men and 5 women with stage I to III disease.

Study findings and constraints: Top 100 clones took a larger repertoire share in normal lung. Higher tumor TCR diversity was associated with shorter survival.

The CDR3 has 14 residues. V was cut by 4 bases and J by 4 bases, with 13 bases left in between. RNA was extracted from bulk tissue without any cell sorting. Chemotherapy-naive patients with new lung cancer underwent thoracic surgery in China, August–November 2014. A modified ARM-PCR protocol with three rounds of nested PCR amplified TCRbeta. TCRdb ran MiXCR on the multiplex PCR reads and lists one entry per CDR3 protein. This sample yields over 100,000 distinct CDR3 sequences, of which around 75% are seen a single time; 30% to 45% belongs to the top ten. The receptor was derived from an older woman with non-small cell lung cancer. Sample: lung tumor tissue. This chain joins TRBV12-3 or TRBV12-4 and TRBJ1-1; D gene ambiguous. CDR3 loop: CASSYGVGITEAFF. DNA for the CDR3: TGTGCCAGCAGTTATGGAGTAGGGATCACTGAAGCTTTCTTT.